This entry lists 21 T cell receptor beta chains sequenced from one sample in a study of blood T cell repertoires in COVID-19. Assay used: immunoSEQ multiplex PCR; TCRdb lists only in-frame clones, some missing. The sample comprises 150,000 to 200,000 clones, around nine tenths of which are singletons, and around 10% rests with the top ten. The specimen sequenced was peripheral blood. The source is a woman in her seventies with COVID-19, enrolled during active disease.

The gene calls are TRBV28 and TRBJ2-3; 7 bases agree with TRBD2. The J segment lost 2 bases and the V segment lost 3 bases, leaving 5 bases of the junction unmatched. Per the germline V gene, CDR1 is MDHEN and CDR2 is SYDVKM. The CDR3 runs 15 residues. CDR3 DNA sequence: TGTGCCAGCAGTTTCCCGGCGGGGGACACAGATACGCAGTATTTT. This translates into CASSFPAGDTDTQYF.

This chain connects TRBV18 to TRBJ2-3; TRBD2 matches at 9 bases. V trimming: 0 bases; J trimming: 2 bases; junction bases outside the gene matches: 3. Germline CDR1 and CDR2: KGHSH and LQKENI. The CDR3 has 16 residues. This chain's CDR3 is CASSPPRGGITDTQYF. The CDR3 DNA reads as TGTGCCAGCTCACCACCGCGGGGGGGGATCACAGATACGCAGTATTTT. Complete variable domain (other parts from reference TRBV18 and TRBJ2-3): NAGVMQNPRHLVRRRGQEARLRCSPMKGHSHVYWYRQLPEEGLKFMVYLQKENIIDESGMPKERFSAEFPKEGPSILRIQQVVRGDSAAYFCASSPPRGGITDTQYFGPGTRLTVL.

The chain links TRBV3-1 (or the pseudogene TRBV3-2) to TRBJ1-3, with D unclear. This CDR3 region has 15 residues. Germline V gene data show CDR1 as LGHDT and CDR2 as YNNKEL (reference sequence). V was clipped by 1 base and J by 2 bases, with 9 bases between them. The CDR3 region has the DNA TGTGCCAGCAGCCAAGGTGGCAGAACTGGAAACACCATATATTTT. This translates into CASSQGGRTGNTIYF.

V and J are TRBV5-4 and TRBJ2-4; a possible D gene is TRBD2 (7 bases). CDR1 is SGHNT and CDR2 is YYREEE in the germline V gene (reference sequence). This CDR3 region has 15 residues. V was cut by 4 bases and J by 10 bases, with 21 bases left in between. Written as DNA, the CDR3 is TGTGCCAGCAGCCCCTGGACTAGGGGGGATGAGATTCAGTACTTC. The encoded protein is CASSPWTRGDEIQYF.

The DNA of the CDR3 is TGTGCCAGCAGCTATAAGGACAGTTCCTACGAGCAGTACTTC. Protein product: CASSYKDSSYEQYF. The chain couples TRBV5-6 to TRBJ2-7, with a tentative D call TRBD1 (6 bases). Germline CDR1 SGHDT, CDR2 YYEEEE. V was trimmed by 3 bases and J by 1 base, leaving 11 bases between them. CDR3 length: 14 amino acids.

V and J are TRBV30 and TRBJ2-7, with D tentatively TRBD2 (6 bases). V was pared by 2 bases and J by 7 bases, with 12 bases between. The CDR3 sequence is 12 residues long. Germline CDR1 and CDR2: GTSNPN and SVGIG (reference sequence). The CDR3 DNA sequence: TGTGCCTGGAGTTTCCCGGAGGGGGAGCAGTACTTC. Its protein product is CAWSFPEGEQYF. Full variable domain (missing parts from reference TRBV30 and TRBJ2-7): SQTIHQWPATLVQPVGSPLSLECTVEGTSNPNLYWYRQAAGRGLQLLFYSVGIGQISSEVPQNLSASRPQDRQFILSSKKLLLSDSGFYLCAWSFPEGEQYFGPGTRLTVT.

The chain combines TRBV28 with TRBJ2-5; 12 nucleotides line up with TRBD2. Germline loops: CDR1 MDHEN, CDR2 SYDVKM. This CDR3 contains 16 residues. V trimming: 3 bases; J trimming: 5 bases; junction bases outside the gene matches: 7. CDR3 DNA: TGTGCCAGCAGTTTGTCTAGCGGGGGGGCAGGGGAGACCCAGTACTTC. It encodes CASSLSSGGAGETQYF. The whole variable domain, filled in from reference TRBV28 and TRBJ2-5, reads DVKVTQSSRYLVKRTGEKVFLECVQDMDHENMFWYRQDPGLGLRLIYFSYDVKMKEKGDIPEGYSVSREKKERFSLILESASTNQTSMYLCASSLSSGGAGETQYFGPGTRLLVL.

The V and J genes are TRBV6-1 and TRBJ2-1; D is perhaps TRBD2 (5 bases). Trimming cost V 2 bases and J 7 bases, with 15 bases left between them. Germline assignment: CDR1 MNHNS and CDR2 SASEGT. The CDR3 is 15 amino acids. The CDR3 DNA is TGTGCCAGCAGTGAACGGGCTAGCTTTAGGAATGAGCAGTTCTTC. Translation gives CASSERASFRNEQFF.

CDR3 amino acids: CASSSEQGVSQPQHF. CDR3 nucleotide sequence: TGTGCCAGCAGCTCGGAACAGGGGGTAAGTCAGCCCCAGCATTTT. J is TRBJ1-5 and V is TRBV28, with 8 positions matching TRBD1. Trimming removed 6 bases from V and 6 bases from J; junction bases left unmatched: 10. Per germline, CDR1 MDHEN and CDR2 SYDVKM. The CDR3 has 15 residues.

This clone has just a few counts. The chain links TRBV7-2 to TRBJ1-5, with D possibly being TRBD1 (6 bases). The CDR3 spans 19 residues. With 3 bases removed from V and 0 bases from J, the gap between germline ends came to 21 bases. Germline values: CDR1 SGHTA, CDR2 FQGNSA. The CDR3: CASSFSRDTNTYSNQPQHF. For the CDR3, the DNA is TGTGCCAGCAGCTTTTCTCGGGACACGAACACCTATAGCAATCAGCCCCAGCATTTT.

The chain couples TRBV27 to TRBJ2-5; D is uncertain. CDR3 size: 12 residues. V shed 5 bases and J shed 5 bases, with 9 bases lying between them. CDR1 and CDR2 from the germline V gene are MNHEY and SMNVEV (reference sequence). In nucleotides, the CDR3 is TGTGCCAGCAGTGGCAGTGGTGAGACCCAGTACTTC. It yields the protein CASSGSGETQYF.

This clone occurred many times. Germline and junction disagree at one end, which may indicate a read error. The chain joins TRBV2 to TRBJ2-3; 8 nucleotides match TRBD1. Germline lookup yields CDR1 SNHLY and CDR2 FYNNEI. The CDR3 sequence is 12 residues long. CDR3 region: CASSLRWDRTIF. DNA for the CDR3: TGTGCCAGCAGCTTGAGGTGGGACAGGACCATTTTT. Full variable domain (rest looked up from reference TRBV2 and TRBJ2-3): EPEVTQTPSHQVTQMGQEVILRCVPISNHLYFYWYRQILGQKVEFLVSFYNNEISEKSEIFDDQFSVERPDGSNFTLKIRSTKLEDSAMYFCASSLRWDRTIFGPGTRLTVL.

The rearrangement joins TRBV5-1 to TRBJ2-1, with TRBD2 matching 9 bases. This CDR3 is built from 15 residues. Germline V gene lookup returns CDR1 SGHRS and CDR2 YFSETQ. V dropped 0 bases and J dropped 7; count of bases not matched to a gene: 5. CDR3 nucleotides: TGCGCCAGCAGCTTGGTGGCTAGCGGGGTAAATGAGCAGTTCTTC. Amino acids: CASSLVASGVNEQFF.

The chain joins TRBV2 to TRBJ2-7; TRBD1 matches at 7 bases. The ends lost 7 bases at V and 7 bases at J; junction bases unmatched: 13. The CDR3 runs 14 residues. Looked up from germline, CDR1 is SNHLY and CDR2 is FYNNEI. CDR3 DNA sequence: TGTGCCAGCACTCCCCGGACAGGCTACGTGGAGCAGTACTTC. Translation: CASTPRTGYVEQYF.

The V and J genes are TRBV2 and TRBJ1-4, with a possible D match to TRBD1 (5 bases). Looked up from germline, CDR1 is SNHLY and CDR2 is FYNNEI. The CDR3 consists of 15 residues. V was shortened by 2 bases and J by 8 bases, with 15 bases between the two germline ends. CDR3 nucleotide sequence: TGTGCCAGCAGTGAAAGGGCAGGGATTGGAGAAAAACTGTTTTTT. This codes for CASSERAGIGEKLFF.

Of note for this clone: One end of the junction varies from germline; a read error may be responsible. The chain combines TRBV29-1 with TRBJ2-7; D gene unclear. This CDR3 spans 11 amino acids. The germline V gene encodes CDR1 SQVTM and CDR2 ANQGSEA. CDR3 loop: CSAEQYYEQYF. As DNA, the CDR3 is TGCAGCGCTGAACAGTACTACGAGCAGTACTTC.

The V and J genes are TRBV15 and TRBJ1-4; the D gene is possibly TRBD1 (6 bases). The CDR3 runs to 19 residues. Germline V gene sequence: CDR1 LNHNV, CDR2 YYDKDF (reference sequence). The germline V and J ends were trimmed by 0 bases and 0 bases, with 17 bases remaining between them. As DNA, the CDR3 is TGTGCCACCAGCAGAGATCTATGGGGGGGCCCAGCAACTAATGAAAAACTGTTTTTT. It is translated as CATSRDLWGGPATNEKLFF.

The chain joins TRBV7-2 to TRBJ1-2; 9 positions match TRBD1. There are 18 residues in the CDR3. Trimming took 7 bases from V and 1 from J; bases not matched to a gene: 16. Germline values: CDR1 SGHTA, CDR2 FQGNSA. CDR3 sequence reads: CASTPGISGQGINYGYTF. CDR3 DNA sequence: TGTGCCAGCACCCCCGGGATTAGCGGACAGGGGATTAACTATGGCTACACCTTC.

The chain links TRBV5-1 to TRBJ2-5, with 12 bases identical to TRBD2. The germline gives CDR1 SGHRS, CDR2 YFSETQ. J lost 4 bases, V lost 1 base, and 17 bases had no gene match. The CDR3 loop spans 20 amino acids. Written as DNA, the CDR3 is TGCGCCAGCAGCTTGAGGGCGATCGGGGCTAGCGGGGGGGCCGGAGAGACCCAGTACTTC. Translated, it gives CASSLRAIGASGGAGETQYF.

The rearrangement uses TRBV6-1 and TRBJ1-1; D is ambiguous. Between the trimmed V and J ends, which lost 2 bases and 2 bases, there was a span of 6 bases. Germline values: CDR1 MNHNS, CDR2 SASEGT. This CDR3 contains 13 residues. CDR3 in DNA: TGTGCCAGCAGTGAATCTTTCAACACTGAAGCTTTCTTT. This gives the protein CASSESFNTEAFF.

V usage is TRBV5-6 and J usage is TRBJ1-2; 9 nucleotides match TRBD1. CDR1 SGHDT and CDR2 YYEEEE come from the germline V gene. The V segment lost 0 bases and the J segment 3 bases; nucleotides outside the gene matches: 9. There are 17 residues in the CDR3. In DNA form, the CDR3 reads TGTGCCAGCAGCTTGGGGGGACAGGGAATGACTTACTATGGCTACACCTTC. Translated: CASSLGGQGMTYYGYTF.